This TCR beta chain was retrieved from a study of T cell changes during pregnancy in multiple sclerosis. In germline, CDR1 is SGHTA, CDR2 FQGTGA. V shed 2 bases, J shed 5 bases, and the junction held 8 bases outside the gene matches. The CDR3 is 16 amino acids. The protocol was immunoSEQ multiplex PCR, while the TCRdb copy is restricted to in-frame clones and leaves out a portion. The table lists over 45,000 clones, about 89% of them singletons, with more than 1.5% in the top ten. The V and J genes are TRBV7-3 and TRBJ2-2, with 7 bases lining up with TRBD1. This TCR was recovered from a female donor with multiple sclerosis, enrolled in a pregnancy study. The specimen was peripheral blood, collected after pregnancy. The CDR3, as DNA: TGTGCCAGCAGCTTATCCGAGACAGGGTGGACCGGGGAGCTGTTTTTT. This gives the protein CASSLSETGWTGELFF. The entire variable domain, with the rest obtained from reference TRBV7-3 and TRBJ2-2, is as follows: GAGVSQTPSNKVTEKGKYVELRCDPISGHTALYWYRQSLGQGPEFLIYFQGTGAADDSGLPNDRFFAVRPEGSVSTLKIQRTERGDSAVYLCASSLSETGWTGELFFGEGSRLTVL.